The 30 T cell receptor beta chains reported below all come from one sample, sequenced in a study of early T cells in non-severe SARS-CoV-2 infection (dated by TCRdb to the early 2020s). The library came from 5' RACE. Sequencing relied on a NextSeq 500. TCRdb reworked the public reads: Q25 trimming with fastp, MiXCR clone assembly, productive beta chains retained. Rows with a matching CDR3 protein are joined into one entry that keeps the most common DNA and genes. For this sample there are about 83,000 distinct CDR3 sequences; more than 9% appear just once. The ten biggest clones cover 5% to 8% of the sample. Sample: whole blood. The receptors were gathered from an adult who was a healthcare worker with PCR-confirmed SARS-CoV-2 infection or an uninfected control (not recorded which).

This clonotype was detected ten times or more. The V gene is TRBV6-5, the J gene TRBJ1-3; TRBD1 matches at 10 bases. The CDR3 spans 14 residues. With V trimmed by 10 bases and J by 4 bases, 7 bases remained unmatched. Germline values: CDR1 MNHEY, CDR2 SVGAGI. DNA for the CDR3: TGTGCCACGAGGACAGGGGGTGTCGGAAACACCATATATTTT. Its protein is CATRTGGVGNTIYF.

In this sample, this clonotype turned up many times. CDR3 sequence (DNA): TGTGCCAGCAGCTCTGCCGGGACTAGGACTTCATACGAGCAGTACTTC. Protein: CASSSAGTRTSYEQYF. The chain is built from TRBV11-2 and TRBJ2-7; TRBD2 aligns across 8 bases. Germline V gives CDR1 SGHAT, CDR2 FQNNGV. V lost 4 bases to trimming and J lost 4 bases; unmatched junction nucleotides: 12. This CDR3 spans 16 amino acids.

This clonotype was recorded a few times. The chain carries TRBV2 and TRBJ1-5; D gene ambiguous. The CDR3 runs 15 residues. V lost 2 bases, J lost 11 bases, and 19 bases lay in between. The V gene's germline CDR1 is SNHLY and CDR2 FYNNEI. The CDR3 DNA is TGTGCCAGCAGTGAATTTCACACAGTCAGTCACACCCAGCATTTT. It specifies CASSEFHTVSHTQHF. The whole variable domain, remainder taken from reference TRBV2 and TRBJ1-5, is EPEVTQTPSHQVTQMGQEVILRCVPISNHLYFYWYRQILGQKVEFLVSFYNNEISEKSEIFDDQFSVERPDGSNFTLKIRSTKLEDSAMYFCASSEFHTVSHTQHFGDGTRLSIL.

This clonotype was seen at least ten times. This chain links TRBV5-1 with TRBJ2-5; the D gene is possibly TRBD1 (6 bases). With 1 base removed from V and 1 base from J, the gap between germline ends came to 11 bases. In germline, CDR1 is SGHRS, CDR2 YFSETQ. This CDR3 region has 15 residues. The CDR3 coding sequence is TGCGCCAGCAGCTTGCAACAGGGCTCCCAAGAGACCCAGTACTTC. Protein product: CASSLQQGSQETQYF.

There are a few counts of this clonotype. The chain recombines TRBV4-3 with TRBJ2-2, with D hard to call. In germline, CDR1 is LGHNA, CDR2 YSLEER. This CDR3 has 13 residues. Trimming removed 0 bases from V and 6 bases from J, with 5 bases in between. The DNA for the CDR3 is TGCGCCAGCAGCCAAGATACATCCGGGGAGCTGTTTTTT. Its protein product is CASSQDTSGELFF.

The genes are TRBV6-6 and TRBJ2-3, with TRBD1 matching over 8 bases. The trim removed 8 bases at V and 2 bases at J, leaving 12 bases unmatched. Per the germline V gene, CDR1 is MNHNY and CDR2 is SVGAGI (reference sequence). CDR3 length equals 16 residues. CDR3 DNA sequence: TGTGCCAGCGAACGGAGGACAGGGCCCTACACAGATACGCAGTATTTT. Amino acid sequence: CASERRTGPYTDTQYF.

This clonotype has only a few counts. CDR3 nucleotide sequence: TGTGCCAGCAGGATGACACGGAGCACAGATACGCAGTATTTT. Protein product: CASRMTRSTDTQYF. The V and J genes are TRBV12-3 or TRBV12-4 and TRBJ2-3; no firm D call. This CDR3 is built from 14 residues. V lost 6 bases and J lost 0, with 10 bases in between.

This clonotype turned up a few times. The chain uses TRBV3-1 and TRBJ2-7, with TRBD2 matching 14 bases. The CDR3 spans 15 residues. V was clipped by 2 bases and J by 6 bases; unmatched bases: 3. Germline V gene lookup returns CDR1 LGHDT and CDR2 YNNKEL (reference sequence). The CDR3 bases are TGTGCCAGCAGCCAAAGACTAGCGGGAGGGTCCGAGCAGTACTTC. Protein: CASSQRLAGGSEQYF.

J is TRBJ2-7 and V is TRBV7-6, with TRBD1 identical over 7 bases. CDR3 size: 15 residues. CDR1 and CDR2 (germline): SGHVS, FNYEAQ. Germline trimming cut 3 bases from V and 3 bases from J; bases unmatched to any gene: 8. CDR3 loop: CASSFRQGIGYEQYF. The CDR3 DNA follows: TGTGCCAGCAGCTTCCGACAGGGTATCGGCTACGAGCAGTACTTC.

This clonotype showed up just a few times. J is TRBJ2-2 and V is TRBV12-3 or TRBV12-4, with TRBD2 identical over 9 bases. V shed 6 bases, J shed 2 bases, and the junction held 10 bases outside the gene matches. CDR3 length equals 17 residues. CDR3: CASSQRGSGSNTGELFF. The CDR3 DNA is TGTGCCAGCAGCCAAAGGGGTAGCGGGAGTAACACCGGGGAGCTGTTTTTT.

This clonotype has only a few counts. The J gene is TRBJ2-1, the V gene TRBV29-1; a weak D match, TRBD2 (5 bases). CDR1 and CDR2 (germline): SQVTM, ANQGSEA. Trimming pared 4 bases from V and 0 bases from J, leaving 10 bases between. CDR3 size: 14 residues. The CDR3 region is CSVAPGSSYNEQFF. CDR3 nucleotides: TGCAGCGTTGCGCCGGGGAGCTCCTACAATGAGCAGTTCTTC.

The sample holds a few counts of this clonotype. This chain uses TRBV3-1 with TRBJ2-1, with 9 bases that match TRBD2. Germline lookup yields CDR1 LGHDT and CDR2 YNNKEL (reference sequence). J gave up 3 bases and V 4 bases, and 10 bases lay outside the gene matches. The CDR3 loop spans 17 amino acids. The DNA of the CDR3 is TGTGCCAGCAGCCCGGGTTCCGCGGGAGGGAACTACAATGAGCAGTTCTTC. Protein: CASSPGSAGGNYNEQFF.

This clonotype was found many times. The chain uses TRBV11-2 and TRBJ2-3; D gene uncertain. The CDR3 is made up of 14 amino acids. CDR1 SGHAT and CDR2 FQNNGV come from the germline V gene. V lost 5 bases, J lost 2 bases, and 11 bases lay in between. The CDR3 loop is CASSASWVTDTQYF. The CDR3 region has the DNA TGTGCCAGCAGCGCGTCATGGGTCACAGATACGCAGTATTTT.

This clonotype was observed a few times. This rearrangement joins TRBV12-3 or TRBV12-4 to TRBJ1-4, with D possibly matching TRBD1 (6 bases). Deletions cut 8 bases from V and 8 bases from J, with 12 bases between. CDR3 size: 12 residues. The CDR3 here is CASGRGNEKLFF. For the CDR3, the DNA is TGTGCCAGCGGGAGGGGGAACGAAAAACTGTTTTTT.

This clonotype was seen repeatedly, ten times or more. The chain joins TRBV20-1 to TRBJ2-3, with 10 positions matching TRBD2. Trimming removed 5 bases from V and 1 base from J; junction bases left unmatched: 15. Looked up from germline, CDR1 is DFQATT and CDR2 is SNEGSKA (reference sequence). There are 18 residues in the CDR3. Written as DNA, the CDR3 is TGCAGTGCTCCTCGGTGGCTAGCGGGAGACCCTCGCACAGATACGCAGTATTTT. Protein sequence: CSAPRWLAGDPRTDTQYF.

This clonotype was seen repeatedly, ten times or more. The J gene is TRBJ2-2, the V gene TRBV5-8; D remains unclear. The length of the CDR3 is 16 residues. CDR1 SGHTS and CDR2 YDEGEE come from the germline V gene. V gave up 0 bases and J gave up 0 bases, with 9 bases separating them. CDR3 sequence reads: CASSLAARSNTGELFF. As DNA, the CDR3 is TGTGCCAGCAGCTTGGCAGCGCGTTCGAACACCGGGGAGCTGTTTTTT. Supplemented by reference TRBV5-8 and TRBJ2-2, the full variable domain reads EAGVTQSPTHLIKTRGQQATLRCSPISGHTSVYWYQQALGLGLQFLLWYDEGEERNRGNFPPRFSGRQFPNYSSELNVNALELEDSALYLCASSLAARSNTGELFFGEGSRLTVL.

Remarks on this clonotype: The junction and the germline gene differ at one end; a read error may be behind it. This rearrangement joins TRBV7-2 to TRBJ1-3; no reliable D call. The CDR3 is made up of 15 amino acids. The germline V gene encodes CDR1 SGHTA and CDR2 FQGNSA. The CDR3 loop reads CASSLQLISENTIYF. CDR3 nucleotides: TGTGCCAGCAGCTTGCAACTGATCTCTGAAAACACCATATATTTT.

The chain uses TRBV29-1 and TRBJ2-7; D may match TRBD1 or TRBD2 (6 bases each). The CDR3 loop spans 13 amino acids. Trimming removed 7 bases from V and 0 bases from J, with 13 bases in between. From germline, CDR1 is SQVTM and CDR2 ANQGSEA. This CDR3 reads CSAKGGSSYEQYF. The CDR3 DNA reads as TGCAGCGCCAAAGGGGGGTCCTCCTACGAGCAGTACTTC.

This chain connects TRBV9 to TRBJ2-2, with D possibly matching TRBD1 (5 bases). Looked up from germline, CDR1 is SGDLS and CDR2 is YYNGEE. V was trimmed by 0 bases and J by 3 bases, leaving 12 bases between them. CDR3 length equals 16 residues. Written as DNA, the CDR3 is TGTGCCAGCAGCGTAGTCCAGGGTGTGGACACCGGGGAGCTGTTTTTT. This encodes CASSVVQGVDTGELFF.

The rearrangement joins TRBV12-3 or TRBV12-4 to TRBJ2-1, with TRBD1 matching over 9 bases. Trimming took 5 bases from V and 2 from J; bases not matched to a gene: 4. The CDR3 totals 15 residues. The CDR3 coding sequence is TGTGCCAGCAGTACGGACAGGGGAACCTACAATGAGCAGTTCTTC. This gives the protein CASSTDRGTYNEQFF.

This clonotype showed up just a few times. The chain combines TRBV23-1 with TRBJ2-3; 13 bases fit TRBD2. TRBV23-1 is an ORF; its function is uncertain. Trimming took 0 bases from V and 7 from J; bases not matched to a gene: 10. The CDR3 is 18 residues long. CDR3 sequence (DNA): TGCGCCAGCAGTCAATCCAATTGGGGACTAGCGGGATTACATACGCAGTATTTT. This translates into CASSQSNWGLAGLHTQYF.

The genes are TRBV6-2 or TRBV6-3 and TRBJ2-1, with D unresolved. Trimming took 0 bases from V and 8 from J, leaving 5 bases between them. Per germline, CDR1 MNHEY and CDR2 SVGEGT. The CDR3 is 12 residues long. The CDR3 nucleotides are TGTGCCAGCAGTTACTCGGGGTATGAGCAGTTCTTC. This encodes CASSYSGYEQFF.

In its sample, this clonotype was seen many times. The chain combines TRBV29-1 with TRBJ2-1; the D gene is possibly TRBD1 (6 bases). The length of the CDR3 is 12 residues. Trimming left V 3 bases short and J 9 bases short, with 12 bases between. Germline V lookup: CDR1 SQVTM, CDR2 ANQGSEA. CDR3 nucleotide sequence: TGCAGCGTTGATAGGCAGGGGTCTGAGCAGTTCTTC. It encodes CSVDRQGSEQFF.

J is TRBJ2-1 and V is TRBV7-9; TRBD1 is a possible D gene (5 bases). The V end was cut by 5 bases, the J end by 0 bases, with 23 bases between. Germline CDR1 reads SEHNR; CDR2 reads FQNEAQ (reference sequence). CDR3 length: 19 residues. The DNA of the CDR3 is TGTGCCAGCAGCCCATCGGTATATGCAGGGAAGGGCTCCTACAATGAGCAGTTCTTC. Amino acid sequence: CASSPSVYAGKGSYNEQFF.

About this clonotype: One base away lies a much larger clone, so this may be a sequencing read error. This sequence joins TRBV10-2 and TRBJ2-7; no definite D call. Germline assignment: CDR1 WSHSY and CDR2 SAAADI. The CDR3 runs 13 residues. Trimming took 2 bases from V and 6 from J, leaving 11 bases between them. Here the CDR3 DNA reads TGCGCCAGCAGTGAGGCCACCACCTGCGAGCAGTACTTC. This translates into CASSEATTCEQYF.

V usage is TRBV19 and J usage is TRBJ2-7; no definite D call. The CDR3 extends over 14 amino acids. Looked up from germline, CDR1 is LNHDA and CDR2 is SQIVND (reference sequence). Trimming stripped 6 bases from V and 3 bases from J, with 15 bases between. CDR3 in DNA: TGTGCCAGTAGCCCTAGGAGTGGTGGCTACGAGCAGTACTTC. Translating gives CASSPRSGGYEQYF.

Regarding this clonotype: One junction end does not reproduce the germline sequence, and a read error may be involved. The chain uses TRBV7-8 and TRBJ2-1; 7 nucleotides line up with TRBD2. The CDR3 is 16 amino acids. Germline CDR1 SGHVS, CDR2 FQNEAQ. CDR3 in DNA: TGTGCCAGCAGCTTAGTCGCGGGAGACAGCTACAATGGGCAGTTCTTC. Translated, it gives CASSLVAGDSYNGQFF.

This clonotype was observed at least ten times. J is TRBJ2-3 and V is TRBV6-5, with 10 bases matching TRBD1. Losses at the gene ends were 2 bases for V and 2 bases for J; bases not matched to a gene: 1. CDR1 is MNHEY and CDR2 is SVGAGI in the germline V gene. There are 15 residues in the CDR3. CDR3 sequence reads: CASSYGTGVTDTQYF. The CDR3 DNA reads TGTGCCAGCAGTTACGGGACAGGGGTCACAGATACGCAGTATTTT.

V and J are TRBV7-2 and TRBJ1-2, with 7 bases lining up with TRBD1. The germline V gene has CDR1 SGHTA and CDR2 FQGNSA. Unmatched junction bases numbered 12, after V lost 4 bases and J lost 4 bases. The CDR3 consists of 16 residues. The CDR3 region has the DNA TGTGCCAGCAGCTCCGAGGGGGCCACAACTCCCTATGGCTACACCTTC. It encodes CASSSEGATTPYGYTF.

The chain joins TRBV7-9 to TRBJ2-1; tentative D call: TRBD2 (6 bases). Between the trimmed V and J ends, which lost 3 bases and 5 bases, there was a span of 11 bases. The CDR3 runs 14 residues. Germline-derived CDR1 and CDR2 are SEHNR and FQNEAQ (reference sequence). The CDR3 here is CASSLGLGDNEQFF. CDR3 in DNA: TGTGCCAGCAGCTTGGGACTTGGAGACAATGAGCAGTTCTTC.